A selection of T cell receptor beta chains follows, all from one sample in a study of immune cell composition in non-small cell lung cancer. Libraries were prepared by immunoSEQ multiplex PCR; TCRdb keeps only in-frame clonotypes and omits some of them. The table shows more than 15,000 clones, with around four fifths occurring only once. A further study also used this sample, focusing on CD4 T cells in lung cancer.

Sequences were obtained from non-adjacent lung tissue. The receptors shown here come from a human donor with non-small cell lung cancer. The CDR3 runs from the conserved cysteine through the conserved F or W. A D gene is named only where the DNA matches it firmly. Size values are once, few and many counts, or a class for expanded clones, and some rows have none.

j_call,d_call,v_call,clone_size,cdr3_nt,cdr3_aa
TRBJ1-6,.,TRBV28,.,TGTGCCAGTCGGGTTTCCGCAGGCAGCAATTCACCCCTCCACTTT,CASRVSAGSNSPLHF
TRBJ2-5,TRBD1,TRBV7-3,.,TGTGCCAGCAGCTTAATGGGGACAGCTCAAGAGACCCAGTACTTC,CASSLMGTAQETQYF
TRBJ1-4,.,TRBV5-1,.,TGCGCCAGCAGCCCCGGGGCTAATGAAAAACTGTTTTTT,CASSPGANEKLFF
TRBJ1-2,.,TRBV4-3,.,TGCGCCAGCAGCCAAGATAGGGGAATAGGTGGCTACACCTTC,CASSQDRGIGGYTF
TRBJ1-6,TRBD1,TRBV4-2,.,TGTGCCAGCAGCCAGCACCGGTATGACACCCTGACAGGGCTTTCACCCCTCCACTTT,CASSQHRYDTLTGLSPLHF
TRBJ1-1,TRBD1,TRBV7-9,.,TGTGCCAGCAGCTTCCCCAGGACAGGGAACACTGAAGCTTTCTTT,CASSFPRTGNTEAFF
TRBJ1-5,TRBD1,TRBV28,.,TGTGCCAGCAGCCGGACAGGGCCTAGCAATCAGCCCCAGCATTTT,CASSRTGPSNQPQHF
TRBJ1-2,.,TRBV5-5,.,TGTGCCAGCAGCTTGGTTCTCTCACAGGATGGCTACACCTTC,CASSLVLSQDGYTF
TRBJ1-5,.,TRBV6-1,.,TGTGCCAGCAGTGAAGGCTCCGGGGGCGTCTATCAGCCCCAGCATTTT,CASSEGSGGVYQPQHF
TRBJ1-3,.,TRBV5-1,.,TGCGCCAGCAGCTTGGAGGGGAACTCTGGAAACACCATATATTTT,CASSLEGNSGNTIYF
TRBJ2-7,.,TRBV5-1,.,TGCGCCAGCAGCTTTGGGGGGCCAGGGGGAGAGCAGTACTTC,CASSFGGPGGEQYF
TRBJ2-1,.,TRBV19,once,TGTGCCAGTAGTATACCTCGGTTCCGGGGCTCCTACAATGAGCAGTTCTTC,CASSIPRFRGSYNEQFF
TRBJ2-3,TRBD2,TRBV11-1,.,TGTGCCAGCAGCGTAGGACTAGCGGATGTCACAGATACGCAGTATTTT,CASSVGLADVTDTQYF
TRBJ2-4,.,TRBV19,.,TGTGCCAGTAGTATTTTAGGGCAGGGGATGACCAAAAACATTCAGTACTTC,CASSILGQGMTKNIQYF
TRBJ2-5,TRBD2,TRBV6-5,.,TGTGCCAGCAGTTTTTCCCTAGCGGGGACCCAAGAGACCCAGTACTTC,CASSFSLAGTQETQYF
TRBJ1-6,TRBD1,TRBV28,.,TGTGCCACCCGGACAGGCCGGAGATCACCCCTCCACTTT,CATRTGRRSPLHF
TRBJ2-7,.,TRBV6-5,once,TGTGCCAGCAAAGTACAGGTCACTGGTGAGCAGTACTTC,CASKVQVTGEQYF
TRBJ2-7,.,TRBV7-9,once,TGTGCCAGCAGCCCGGACTTTTTCCCAGACAGCTCCTACGAGCAGTACTTC,CASSPDFFPDSSYEQYF
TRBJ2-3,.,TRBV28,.,TGTGCCAGCAGTCCACCAGGGACCCTACGTAGCACAGATACGCAGTATTTT,CASSPPGTLRSTDTQYF
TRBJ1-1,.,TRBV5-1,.,TGCGCCAGCAGTCCCGGGTCCCAGTTGAGCGAAGCTTTCTTT,CASSPGSQLSEAFF
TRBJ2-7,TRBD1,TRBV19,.,TGTGCCAGTAGTCCCGGACAGGCGAGCTCCTACGAGCAGTACTTC,CASSPGQASSYEQYF
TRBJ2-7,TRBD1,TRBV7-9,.,TGTGCCAGCAGCTTAAGGGACCCGGGACAGGGGAGCTACGAGCAGTACTTC,CASSLRDPGQGSYEQYF
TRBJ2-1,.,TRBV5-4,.,TGTGCCAGCAGCTCCCCGGGGGCCCGGAGAAATGAGCAGTTCTTC,CASSSPGARRNEQFF
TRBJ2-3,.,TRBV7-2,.,TGTGCCAGCAGCTTAGGCTCCCGGGGGTGGACAGATACGCAGTATTTT,CASSLGSRGWTDTQYF
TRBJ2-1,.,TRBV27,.,TGTGCCAGCAGCCTAGACAGTACCGACTACAATGAGCAGTTCTTC,CASSLDSTDYNEQFF
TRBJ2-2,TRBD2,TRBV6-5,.,TGTGCCAGCAGTTCCCTCCCGACTAGCAACACCGGGGAGCTGTTTTTT,CASSSLPTSNTGELFF
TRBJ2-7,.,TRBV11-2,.,TGTGCCAGCAGCTTAGGGGGTGGGAACTACGAGCAGTACTTC,CASSLGGGNYEQYF
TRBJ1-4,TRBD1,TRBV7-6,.,TGTGCCAGCAGCTTAGTAGCCAGGACAGGGAGTGAAAAACTGTTTTTT,CASSLVARTGSEKLFF
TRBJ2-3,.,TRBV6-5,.,TGTGCCAGCAGTTACTGGACCCAGGAAGATACGCAGTATTTT,CASSYWTQEDTQYF
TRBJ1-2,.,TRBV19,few,TGTGCCAGTAACGATCGGGGACGAGGGCGAGGCTACACCTTC,CASNDRGRGRGYTF
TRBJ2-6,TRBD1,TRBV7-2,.,TGTGCCAGCAGCTTGACGGACAGGGTTTATGGGGCCAACGTCCTGACTTTC,CASSLTDRVYGANVLTF
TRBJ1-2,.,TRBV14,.,TGTGCCAGCAGCCGAGACCAGGGGAACTATTATGGCTACACCTTC,CASSRDQGNYYGYTF
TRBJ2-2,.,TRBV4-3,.,TGCGCCAGCAGCTTGTCCCCATTTCGGGACACCGGGGAGCTGTTTTTT,CASSLSPFRDTGELFF
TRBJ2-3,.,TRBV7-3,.,TGTGCCAGCAGCTTAGTTAGGGGTGTAACAGATACGCAGTATTTT,CASSLVRGVTDTQYF
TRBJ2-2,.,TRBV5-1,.,TGCGCCAGCAGCTTGGGAGGGAACACCGGGGAGCTGTTTTTT,CASSLGGNTGELFF
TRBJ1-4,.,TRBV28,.,TGTGCCAGCAGTTTAAGGAACGCTCCTGAAAAACTGTTTTTT,CASSLRNAPEKLFF
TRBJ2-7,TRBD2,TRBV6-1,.,TGTGCCAGCAGTCCCGGGACTAGCGTCTACGAGCAGTACTTC,CASSPGTSVYEQYF
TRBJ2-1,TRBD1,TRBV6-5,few,TGTGCCAGCAGTACCCGGGACAGGAACAATGAGCAGTTCTTC,CASSTRDRNNEQFF